This paragraph covers one TCR beta chain sequence. The antigen remains unidentified. Time point reported: peripheral blood 6 weeks after treatment start. Using immunoSEQ multiplex PCR, the repertoire was profiled, and TCRdb retains in-frame clones only, with some absent. The sample consists of 35,000 to 45,000 clones, 75% to 95% of them appearing once. These data come from a study of PD-L1 blockade in urothelial cancer. About the research overall: Patients' atezolizumab regimen, 1,200 mg intravenously every 3 weeks, began at some point between 2013 and 2015. Before enrollment, 0 to 3 chemotherapy regimens had been given to patients. Overall study findings and caveats: Below-median blood TCR clonality before treatment forecast better survival. For durable-benefit patients, tumor-associated blood clones expanded more at 3 weeks.

V dropped 5 bases and J dropped 0 bases, with 7 bases sitting between them. CDR3 length: 13 residues. Germline loops: CDR1 MNHEY, CDR2 SMNVEV (reference sequence). The receptor's source is a man between 65 and 79 years old with urothelial cancer. The source material was PBMCs, sampled around atezolizumab (anti-PD-L1) treatment. V is TRBV27 and J is TRBJ1-2; no definite D call. CDR3 sequence: CASSIAANYGYTF. The CDR3 DNA follows: TGTGCCAGCAGTATAGCAGCTAACTATGGCTACACCTTC.